These T cell receptor beta chains were read from a single sample in a study of cytomegalovirus exposure and HLA in healthy donors. The protocol was immunoSEQ multiplex PCR, while the TCRdb copy is restricted to in-frame clones and leaves out a portion. The sample contains approximately 210,000 clones, roughly 77% of which appear only once. Sequenced material: PBMCs. Receptor source: a male donor in good health and CMV-seropositive. Both conserved end residues are part of each CDR3. D genes are given only for firm matches. The size of a clone is reported for some rows only, either as once, few or many, or as a class for expanded clones.

TRBV2,TRBD2,16,TRBJ2-7,-,TGTGCCAGCACTTGGACTAGCGGGGGGGCATCGTCCGAGCAGTACTTC,CASTWTSGGASSEQYF
TRBV6-6,TRBD1,14,TRBJ2-1,-,TGTGCCACGTCCGGGACAGGGTTTTCCAATGAGCAGTTCTTC,CATSGTGFSNEQFF
TRBV7-2,-,13,TRBJ2-7,-,TGTGCCAGCGCCACTGGGGCCCGTTACGAGCAGTACTTC,CASATGARYEQYF
TRBV28,-,13,TRBJ1-6,-,TGTGCCAGCAGGACAGTTGTTAATTCACCCCTCCACTTT,CASRTVVNSPLHF
TRBV7-7,-,18,TRBJ2-2,-,TGTGCTAGCAGCTCCTGGTTGACAGGAGCCGTGAACACCGGGGAGCTGTTTTTT,CASSSWLTGAVNTGELFF
TRBV6-1,TRBD1,13,TRBJ2-7,-,TGTGCCAGCACCAGACAGGGATCCTACGAGCAGTACTTC,CASTRQGSYEQYF
TRBV7-9,TRBD2,17,TRBJ2-7,-,TGTTCCAGCAGCTTAAATCAAGGCGGGGGTTTAACCTACGAGCAGTACTTC,CSSSLNQGGGLTYEQYF
TRBV18,TRBD1,12,TRBJ2-1,-,TGTGCCAGCTCATACAGGGGGGCTGAGCAGTTCTTC,CASSYRGAEQFF
TRBV5-1,TRBD1,18,TRBJ1-6,-,TGCGCCAGCAGCTCGGAGGGACAGTCGAGCTCCTATAATTCACCCCTCCACTTT,CASSSEGQSSSYNSPLHF
TRBV4-3,TRBD2,15,TRBJ2-2,-,TGCGCCAGCAGCCGTGAGCGGGGAGGGACCGGGGAGCTGTTTTTT,CASSRERGGTGELFF
TRBV28,-,13,TRBJ1-2,-,TGTGCCAGCAGTTCCCAGGGAAGAGGTGGCTACACCTTC,CASSSQGRGGYTF
TRBV5-4,TRBD1,15,TRBJ2-3,-,TGTGCCAGTGGGACAGGCAACGCTTTCACAGATACGCAGTATTTT,CASGTGNAFTDTQYF
TRBV6-4,TRBD2,16,TRBJ2-2,-,TGTGCCAGCCCCCTGGAATTAGCGGGAGTTTCCGGGGAGCTGTTTTTT,CASPLELAGVSGELFF
TRBV5-1,TRBD2,15,TRBJ2-2,-,TGCGCCAGCCGACCCGGGGGGGCCGACACCGGGGAGCTGTTTTTT,CASRPGGADTGELFF
TRBV7-2,TRBD2,13,TRBJ2-3,-,TGTGCCAGCAAGACTAGCGGTGCAGATACGCAGTATTTT,CASKTSGADTQYF
TRBV9,TRBD1,14,TRBJ2-5,-,TGTGCCAGCAGCCCCAGGGGGCTTCAAGAGACCCAGTACTTC,CASSPRGLQETQYF
TRBV9,-,15,TRBJ1-3,-,TGTGCCAGCAGCTTGGCCCATTCCTCTGGAAACACCATATATTTT,CASSLAHSSGNTIYF
TRBV7-2,TRBD2,16,TRBJ2-7,-,TGTGCCAGCAGCTTAGCTAGGGCTAGCGGGAGTTACGAGCAGTACTTC,CASSLARASGSYEQYF
TRBV7-9,TRBD2,16,TRBJ2-4,-,TGTTCCAGCAGCTCGGCCAGCGGGGGAGCCAAAAACATTCAGTACTTC,CSSSSASGGAKNIQYF
TRBV7-9,TRBD1,14,TRBJ1-6,-,TGTTCCAGCAGCTTAGACAGGGGGCAATCACCCCTCCACTTT,CSSSLDRGQSPLHF
TRBV4-2,TRBD1,20,TRBJ2-7,-,TGTGCCAGCAGCCAAATTATTCCGTCGGGACAGGGCTGGGGCCGGGAAGAGCAGTACTTC,CASSQIIPSGQGWGREEQYF
TRBV7-3,TRBD2,14,TRBJ2-1,-,TGTGCCAGCAGCCCGTCTAGCGGGATTAATGAGCAGTTCTTC,CASSPSSGINEQFF
TRBV9,TRBD2,18,TRBJ2-1,-,TGTGCCAGCAGCGTAGGGATCCAATGGGGGGGGTACCACAATGAGCAGTTCTTC,CASSVGIQWGGYHNEQFF
TRBV11-2,-,15,TRBJ2-7,once,TGTGCCAGCAGCTTAGTAGGCAGGGGAATAGGAGAGCAGTACTTC,CASSLVGRGIGEQYF
TRBV4-2,TRBD2,17,TRBJ2-7,-,TGTGCCAGCAGCCAAATCGTCAGTCAGCGGGATGCATACGAGCAGTACTTC,CASSQIVSQRDAYEQYF
TRBV9,TRBD1,15,TRBJ2-1,-,TGTGCCAGCAGCGGGGTGGGGACAGGGGGCAATGAGCAGTTCTTC,CASSGVGTGGNEQFF
TRBV4-3,TRBD2,17,TRBJ2-7,-,TGCGCCAGCAGCCAAGGGCCCGCTAGCGGGAACTCCTACGAGCAGTACTTC,CASSQGPASGNSYEQYF
TRBV27,-,15,TRBJ1-1,few,TGTGCCAGCAGTCACAGCGGGATTCGCGGCACTGAAGCTTTCTTT,CASSHSGIRGTEAFF
TRBV28,TRBD1,12,TRBJ1-2,-,TGTGCCAGTGGACAGGGGAACTATGGCTACACCTTC,CASGQGNYGYTF